The next 15 T cell receptor beta chains were all read from a single sample in a study of blood T cell repertoires in COVID-19. Assay used: immunoSEQ multiplex PCR; TCRdb lists only in-frame clones, some missing. Of approximately 210,000 clones detected, approximately 86% appear once; the ten largest clones hold 0.9% to 0.95%. Sequencing was done on a sample of peripheral blood. These receptors were taken from a man aged 55 to 70 with COVID-19, enrolled during active disease.

The rearrangement links TRBV7-8 to TRBJ2-1, with D possibly being TRBD2 (6 bases). CDR3 size: 14 residues. V lost 3 bases to trimming and J lost 0 bases, with 6 bases between them. Germline V lookup: CDR1 SGHVS, CDR2 FQNEAQ. CDR3 sequence: CASSLEGSYNEQFF. CDR3 nucleotides: TGTGCCAGCAGCTTGGAGGGCTCCTACAATGAGCAGTTCTTC.

The V call is TRBV3-1 (or the pseudogene TRBV3-2), the J call TRBJ1-2; D not certain. V was shortened by 0 bases and J by 4 bases, with 18 bases between the two germline ends. The CDR3 has 17 residues. CDR1 and CDR2 (germline): LGHDT, YNNKEL (reference sequence). In DNA, the CDR3 is TGTGCCAGCAGCCAAGAGATTACCTATACAACTACCTATGGCTACACCTTC. Translating gives CASSQEITYTTTYGYTF.

The chain joins TRBV2 to TRBJ2-2; 7 bases align to TRBD1. With V trimmed by 6 bases and J by 3 bases, 7 bases remained unmatched. Per the germline V gene, CDR1 is SNHLY and CDR2 is FYNNEI. The CDR3 extends over 15 amino acids. CDR3 sequence reads: CASRTGQGDTGELFF. For the CDR3, the DNA is TGTGCCAGCAGGACCGGCCAGGGGGACACCGGGGAGCTGTTTTTT.

The J gene is TRBJ2-1, the V gene TRBV25-1, with TRBD2 matching over 13 bases. Unmatched junction bases numbered 2, after V lost 1 base and J lost 5 bases. The length of the CDR3 is 16 residues. The germline gives CDR1 MGHDK, CDR2 SYGVNS. The CDR3 DNA is TGTGCCAGCAGTGAATCGGGACTAGCGGGAAACAATGAGCAGTTCTTC. Protein product: CASSESGLAGNNEQFF.

The chain combines TRBV19 with TRBJ1-2, with a tentative D call TRBD1 (6 bases). V dropped 10 bases and J dropped 8 bases, with 14 bases sitting between them. Germline values: CDR1 LNHDA, CDR2 SQIVND (reference sequence). This CDR3 is built from 11 residues. This chain's CDR3 is CATAGVGGYTF. The CDR3 nucleotides are TGTGCCACCGCAGGGGTCGGAGGCTACACCTTC.

The sample holds many counts of this clone. The rearrangement joins TRBV19 to TRBJ1-1; no reliable D call. Looked up from germline, CDR1 is LNHDA and CDR2 is SQIVND (reference sequence). This CDR3 contains 11 residues. Trimming removed 9 bases from V and 4 bases from J, with 9 bases in between. The CDR3 nucleotides read TGTGCCAGCCGGAGTGTCACTGAAGCTTTCTTT. This translates into CASRSVTEAFF.

V usage is TRBV30 and J usage is TRBJ1-2; D is unresolved. The CDR3 runs 13 residues. Germline loops: CDR1 GTSNPN, CDR2 SVGIG (reference sequence). V lost 3 bases to trimming and J lost 2 bases, with 10 bases between them. The CDR3: CAWSAGGNYGYTF. The CDR3 DNA follows: TGTGCCTGGAGCGCGGGAGGGAACTATGGCTACACCTTC.

This clone occurred a few times. The chain combines TRBV5-4 with TRBJ2-2; 8 bases agree with TRBD2. Germline V lookup: CDR1 SGHNT, CDR2 YYREEE (reference sequence). The CDR3 totals 15 residues. V gave up 4 bases and J gave up 4 bases; unmatched junction bases: 6. The CDR3 loop is CASSPGGRVTGELFF. The CDR3 DNA follows: TGTGCCAGCAGCCCGGGGGGGCGGGTCACCGGGGAGCTGTTTTTT.

With regard to this clone: Other nucleotide sequences from this sample produce the same CDR3. The CDR3 reads CASSDGTGNEKLFF. The CDR3 DNA sequence: TGCGCCAGCAGTGACGGGACAGGGAATGAAAAACTGTTTTTT. J is TRBJ1-4 and V is TRBV10-1; 9 bases line up with TRBD1. The CDR3 runs 14 residues. Germline V gene data show CDR1 as WNHNN and CDR2 as SYGVQD (reference sequence). V trimming: 3 bases; J trimming: 5 bases; junction bases outside the gene matches: 1.

The J gene is TRBJ2-3, the V gene TRBV18; 7 nucleotides match TRBD1. The trim removed 6 bases at V and 0 bases at J, leaving 3 bases unmatched. Germline CDR1 and CDR2: KGHSH and LQKENI. CDR3 length: 14 residues. The CDR3 reads CASSPGQSTDTQYF. CDR3 DNA sequence: TGTGCCAGCTCCCCGGGACAGAGCACAGATACGCAGTATTTT.

The chain links TRBV2 to TRBJ1-5; 9 bases are a match to TRBD1. Germline trimming cut 3 bases from V and 7 bases from J; bases unmatched to any gene: 7. This CDR3 region has 15 residues. Germline CDR1 reads SNHLY; CDR2 reads FYNNEI. CDR3: CASSEGGTGNQPQHF. The CDR3 DNA reads as TGTGCCAGCAGTGAGGGGGGGACAGGGAACCAGCCCCAGCATTTT.

CDR3: CASSATGGNQPQHF. CDR3 bases: TGTGCCAGTAGTGCGACAGGGGGCAATCAGCCCCAGCATTTT. The chain recombines TRBV19 with TRBJ1-5; 8 bases agree with TRBD1. Trimming cost V 5 bases and J 2 bases; bases outside gene matches: 2. From germline, CDR1 is LNHDA and CDR2 SQIVND (reference sequence). The length of the CDR3 is 14 residues.

V is TRBV7-3 and J is TRBJ2-7, with D uncertain. The CDR3 extends over 13 amino acids. V was cut by 1 base and J by 5 bases, with 9 bases left in between. Germline values: CDR1 SGHTA, CDR2 FQGTGA. CDR3 sequence: CASSLSLADEQYF. The CDR3 bases are TGTGCCAGCAGCTTAAGCCTGGCTGACGAGCAGTACTTC.

This clone was seen only a few times. The genes are TRBV10-3 and TRBJ1-1; 7 positions agree with TRBD1. The CDR3 runs to 13 residues. Germline loops: CDR1 ENHRY, CDR2 SYGVKD. The trim removed 9 bases at V and 0 bases at J, leaving 4 bases unmatched. CDR3 sequence reads: CAIRQGMNTEAFF. The CDR3 DNA sequence: TGTGCCATTCGACAGGGAATGAACACTGAAGCTTTCTTT.

V usage is TRBV11-3 and J usage is TRBJ1-3, with D perhaps matching TRBD1 (6 bases). The CDR3 totals 21 residues. Germline CDR1 and CDR2: SGHNT and YENEEA. V lost 0 bases to trimming and J lost 7 bases, with 31 bases between them. The CDR3 sequence: CASSLDYLGQGKRPSSNTIYF. The DNA of the CDR3 is TGTGCCAGCAGCTTAGATTATTTGGGGCAGGGGAAACGTCCGTCCAGTAACACCATATATTTT.